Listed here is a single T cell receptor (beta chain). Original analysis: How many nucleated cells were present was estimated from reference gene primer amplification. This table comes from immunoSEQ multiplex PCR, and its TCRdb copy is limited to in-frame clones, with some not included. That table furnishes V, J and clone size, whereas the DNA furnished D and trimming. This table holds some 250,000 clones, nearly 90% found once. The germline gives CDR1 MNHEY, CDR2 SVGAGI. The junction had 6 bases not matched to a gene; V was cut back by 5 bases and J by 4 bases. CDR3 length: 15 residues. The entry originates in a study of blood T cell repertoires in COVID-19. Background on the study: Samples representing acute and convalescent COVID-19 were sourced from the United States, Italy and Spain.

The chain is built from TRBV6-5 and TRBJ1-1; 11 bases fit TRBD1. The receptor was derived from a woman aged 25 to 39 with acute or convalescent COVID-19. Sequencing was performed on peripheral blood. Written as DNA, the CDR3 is TGTGCCAGCAGTCCCGGGACAGGGGGGGTCACTGAAGCTTTCTTT. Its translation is CASSPGTGGVTEAFF.